The 19 T cell receptor beta chains presented below share a single source sample, sequenced in a study of cytomegalovirus exposure and HLA in healthy donors. In the PCR, 60 Vbeta and 13 Jbeta primers were used. The repertoire was sequenced with immunoSEQ multiplex PCR; TCRdb's copy has only in-frame clones and lacks some. The sample carries about 150,000 clones, 55% to 70% recorded once. Material for sequencing was PBMCs. The receptors derive from a woman aged 55-70 years in good health and CMV-seropositive.

The V gene is TRBV15, the J gene TRBJ2-5, with D perhaps TRBD2 (7 bases). CDR3 length: 15 residues. V was shortened by 4 bases and J by 5 bases, with 17 bases between the two germline ends. Germline CDR1 and CDR2: LNHNV and YYDKDF (reference sequence). The CDR3 DNA reads TGTGCCACCAGCAAAGCGGGAAGAAGGGGGGAGACCCAGTACTTC. Translation gives CATSKAGRRGETQYF.

CDR3 region: CASSVTGTSTYGYTF. The DNA of the CDR3 is TGTGCCAGCAGCGTCACCGGGACATCGACCTATGGCTACACCTTC. J is TRBJ1-2 and V is TRBV5-6; D possibly corresponds to TRBD1 (6 bases). Germline values: CDR1 SGHDT, CDR2 YYEEEE. The ends were cut back, 4 bases at V and 4 bases at J, with 17 bases in the middle. This CDR3 has 15 amino acids.

V is TRBV9 and J is TRBJ2-7, with TRBD1 matching over 9 bases. This CDR3 is 15 amino acids long. The junction had 4 bases not matched to a gene; V was cut back by 0 bases and J by 3 bases. Germline V lookup: CDR1 SGDLS, CDR2 YYNGEE. This CDR3 reads CASSVDGTGLYEQYF. As DNA, the CDR3 is TGTGCCAGCAGCGTAGATGGGACAGGGCTCTACGAGCAGTACTTC.

CDR3 nucleotide sequence: TGTGCCAGCAGTTTGGGAGGGAACGAGCAGTACTTC. Amino acid sequence: CASSLGGNEQYF. The chain couples TRBV28 to TRBJ2-7; 7 bases line up with TRBD2. Germline CDR1 reads MDHEN; CDR2 reads SYDVKM. CDR3 length: 12 amino acids. Losses at the gene ends were 3 bases for V and 5 bases for J; bases not matched to a gene: 1.

The chain links TRBV20-1 to TRBJ2-7; D unclear. Trimming cost V 4 bases and J 4 bases, with 8 bases left between them. CDR3 length: 11 residues. Looked up from germline, CDR1 is DFQATT and CDR2 is SNEGSKA (reference sequence). For the CDR3, the DNA is TGCAGTGCTACAGACCATTACGAGCAGTACTTC. As protein: CSATDHYEQYF.

This clone has only a few counts. The rearrangement joins TRBV2 to TRBJ2-2; TRBD2 matches at 13 bases. The CDR3 is made up of 17 amino acids. V shed 5 bases and J 6 bases; nucleotides not matched to a gene: 9. Germline V gene lookup returns CDR1 SNHLY and CDR2 FYNNEI. CDR3 amino acids: CASSSGLAGERAGELFF. The CDR3 DNA reads TGTGCCAGCAGTTCAGGACTAGCGGGAGAAAGGGCCGGGGAGCTGTTTTTT.

The chain has TRBV28 and TRBJ2-1; 11 bases fit TRBD1. V lost 9 bases, J lost 8 bases, and 9 bases stayed unmatched. The CDR3 sequence is 14 residues long. Germline V CDR1 and CDR2: MDHEN, SYDVKM. CDR3 amino acids: CASTGTGGIYEQFF. CDR3 nucleotides: TGTGCCAGTACCGGGACAGGGGGTATCTATGAGCAGTTCTTC.

J is TRBJ2-5 and V is TRBV10-3, with TRBD1 matching over 11 bases. The CDR3 length is 16 residues. J lost 3 bases, V lost 2 bases, and 5 bases had no gene match. Germline V gene lookup returns CDR1 ENHRY and CDR2 SYGVKD. The CDR3 protein is CAISETGTGGEETQYF. The CDR3, as DNA: TGTGCCATCAGTGAGACCGGGACAGGGGGTGAAGAGACCCAGTACTTC.

The rearrangement uses TRBV6-5 and TRBJ1-1; D gene unclear. The germline gives CDR1 MNHEY, CDR2 SVGAGI. Trimming removed 6 bases from V and 0 bases from J, with 8 bases in between. The CDR3 contains 13 residues. CDR3 nucleotides: TGTGCCAGCAGCCAGGATTTGAACACTGAAGCTTTCTTT. Protein product: CASSQDLNTEAFF.

A word on this clone: Distinct nucleotide sequences in the sample also encode this CDR3. The rearrangement joins TRBV7-8 to TRBJ1-1; D may be TRBD1 (6 bases). V shed 1 base and J shed 2 bases, with 8 bases lying between them. The germline V gene encodes CDR1 SGHVS and CDR2 FQNEAQ. The CDR3 consists of 14 residues. CDR3: CASSLVGGNTEAFF. The CDR3 bases are TGTGCCAGCAGCTTAGTTGGGGGCAACACTGAAGCTTTCTTT.

The J gene is TRBJ2-7, the V gene TRBV27; D remains ambiguous. This CDR3 region has 13 residues. Per germline, CDR1 MNHEY and CDR2 SMNVEV (reference sequence). The ends were cut back, 0 bases at V and 0 bases at J, with 3 bases in the middle. The CDR3 coding sequence is TGTGCCAGCAGTTTATCCTTCTCCTACGAGCAGTACTTC. It is translated as CASSLSFSYEQYF.

This clone was counted many times. V and J are TRBV6-5 and TRBJ1-5; perhaps TRBD1 as D (6 bases). Germline V gene data show CDR1 as MNHEY and CDR2 as SVGAGI. This CDR3 spans 15 amino acids. Trimming took 2 bases from V and 1 from J, leaving 9 bases between them. The CDR3 is CASSYGGRSNQPQHF. As DNA, the CDR3 is TGTGCCAGCAGTTACGGGGGCCGCAGCAATCAGCCCCAGCATTTT.

The rearrangement joins TRBV6-4 to TRBJ2-2, with TRBD2 matching over 10 bases. The V and J ends lost 8 bases and 3 bases, in that order; junction bases with no gene match: 3. Germline loops: CDR1 MRHNA, CDR2 SNTAGT. The CDR3 has 14 amino acids. The CDR3 DNA is TGTGCCAGCCGCCTAGCGGGAGACACCGGGGAGCTGTTTTTT. As protein: CASRLAGDTGELFF.

This clone showed up just a few times. This chain connects TRBV27 to TRBJ2-1; no reliable D call. The ends were cut back, 6 bases at V and 0 bases at J, with 15 bases in the middle. The germline V gene encodes CDR1 MNHEY and CDR2 SMNVEV (reference sequence). This CDR3 has 16 residues. The CDR3 reads CASRTEWRGSYNEQFF. The DNA of the CDR3 is TGTGCCAGCAGAACCGAATGGCGAGGCTCCTACAATGAGCAGTTCTTC.

The rearrangement joins TRBV2 to TRBJ1-2; D gene ambiguous. Germline CDR1 SNHLY, CDR2 FYNNEI. This CDR3 spans 12 amino acids. Trimming cost V 3 bases and J 7 bases, with 9 bases left between them. The CDR3 coding sequence is TGTGCCAGCAGTGAGAGGCGAGGTGGCTACACCTTC. Translated: CASSERRGGYTF. Based on the CDR3 plus reference TRBV2 and TRBJ1-2, the full variable domain is EPEVTQTPSHQVTQMGQEVILRCVPISNHLYFYWYRQILGQKVEFLVSFYNNEISEKSEIFDDQFSVERPDGSNFTLKIRSTKLEDSAMYFCASSERRGGYTFGSGTRLTVV.

This clone has more than one count but fewer than ten. The chain joins TRBV5-8 to TRBJ1-3; D not resolved. V was pared by 2 bases and J by 3 bases, with 3 bases between. Germline CDR1 reads SGHTS; CDR2 reads YDEGEE. The CDR3 has 12 amino acids. In DNA, the CDR3 is TGTGCCAGCAGCTTTAGTGGAAACACCATATATTTT. Translated: CASSFSGNTIYF.

J is TRBJ2-1 and V is TRBV6-5; D unresolved. The V gene lost 4 bases and the J gene lost 14 bases, with 18 bases spanning the gap. The CDR3 totals 13 residues. The germline V gene encodes CDR1 MNHEY and CDR2 SVGAGI. The CDR3 reads CASSFPGALSEFF. CDR3 DNA: TGTGCCAGCAGTTTCCCGGGTGCTTTATCGGAGTTCTTC.

The J gene is TRBJ1-1, the V gene TRBV6-6; D possibly corresponds to TRBD1 (6 bases). This CDR3 region has 16 residues. Trimming took off 5 bases at V and 1 base at J, with 17 bases between the two ends. Germline V CDR1 and CDR2: MNHNY, SVGAGI (reference sequence). Here the CDR3 DNA reads TGTGCCAGCAGTAACATGGCAGGGGTCGGGAACACTGAAGCTTTCTTT. Protein: CASSNMAGVGNTEAFF.

The chain employs TRBV27 and TRBJ1-5, with 7 nucleotides matching TRBD1. The V gene end was trimmed by 6 bases and the J gene end by 0 bases; junction bases not matched to a gene: 2. CDR1 MNHEY and CDR2 SMNVEV come from the germline V gene (reference sequence). CDR3 length: 14 residues. In DNA, the CDR3 is TGTGCCAGCAGCCAGGGGGATAGCAATCAGCCCCAGCATTTT. Amino acid sequence: CASSQGDSNQPQHF.